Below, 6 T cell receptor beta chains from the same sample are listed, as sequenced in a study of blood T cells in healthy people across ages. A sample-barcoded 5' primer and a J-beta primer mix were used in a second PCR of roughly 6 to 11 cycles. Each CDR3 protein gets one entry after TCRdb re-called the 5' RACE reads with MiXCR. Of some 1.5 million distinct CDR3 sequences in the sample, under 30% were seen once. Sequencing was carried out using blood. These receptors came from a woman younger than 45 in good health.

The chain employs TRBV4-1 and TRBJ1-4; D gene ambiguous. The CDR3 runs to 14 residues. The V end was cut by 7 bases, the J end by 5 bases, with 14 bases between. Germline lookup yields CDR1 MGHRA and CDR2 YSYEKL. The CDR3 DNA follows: TGCGCCAGCACGCCCGAAGATCGCAATGAAAAACTGTTTTTT. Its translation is CASTPEDRNEKLFF.

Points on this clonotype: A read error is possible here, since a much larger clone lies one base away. Here the CDR3 DNA reads TGTGCCAGCAGTTTAGAGTCTGCGGAAGGCACAGATGCGCAGTATTTT. Protein sequence: CASSLESAEGTDAQYF. The rearrangement links TRBV12-3 or TRBV12-4 to TRBJ2-3; D is unclear. This CDR3 has 16 amino acids.

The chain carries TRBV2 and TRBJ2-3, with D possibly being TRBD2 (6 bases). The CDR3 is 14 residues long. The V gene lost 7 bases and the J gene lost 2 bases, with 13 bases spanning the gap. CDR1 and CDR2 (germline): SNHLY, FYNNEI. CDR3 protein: CASTGDGLTDTQYF. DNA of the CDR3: TGTGCCAGCACGGGGGACGGCCTCACAGATACGCAGTATTTT.

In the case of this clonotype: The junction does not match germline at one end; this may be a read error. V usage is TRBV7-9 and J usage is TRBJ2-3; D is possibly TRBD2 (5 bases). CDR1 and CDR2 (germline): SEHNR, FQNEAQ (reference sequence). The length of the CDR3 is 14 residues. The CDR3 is CASSPTIEGTPPNF. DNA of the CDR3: TGTGCCAGCAGCCCAACCATCGAGGGAACACCGCCGAATTTT. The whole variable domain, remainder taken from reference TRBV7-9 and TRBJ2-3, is DTGVSQNPRHKITKRGQNVTFRCDPISEHNRLYWYRQTLGQGPEFLTYFQNEAQLEKSRLLSDRFSAERPKGSFSTLEIQRTEQGDSAMYLCASSPTIEGTPPNFGPGTRLTVL.

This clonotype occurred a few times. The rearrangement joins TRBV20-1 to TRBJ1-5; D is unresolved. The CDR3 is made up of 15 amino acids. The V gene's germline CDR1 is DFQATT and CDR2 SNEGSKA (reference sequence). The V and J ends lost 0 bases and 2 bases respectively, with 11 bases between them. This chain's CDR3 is CSAREGIWGNQPQHF. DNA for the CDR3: TGCAGTGCTAGAGAGGGGATTTGGGGCAATCAGCCCCAGCATTTT.

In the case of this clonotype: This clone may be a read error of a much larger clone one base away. Written as DNA, the CDR3 is TGTGCCAGCAGATACAGTAGCAATCAGCCCCAGCATTTT. Residues: CASRYSSNQPQHF. J is TRBJ1-5 and V is TRBV6-5, with no clear D. Trimming took 6 bases from V and 0 from J, leaving 6 bases between them. The CDR3 loop spans 13 amino acids. Germline V gene lookup returns CDR1 MNHEY and CDR2 SVGAGI.